The sequence of this TCR beta chain was determined in a study of PD-1 blockade in classical Hodgkin lymphoma. The study's findings and limits: With CD4+ cells, TCR diversity rose significantly by C4D1, but not with CD8+ cells.

Repertoires were generated with immunoSEQ multiplex PCR, while TCRdb's copy carries only in-frame clones and drops some. The sample lists approximately 150,000 clones, around four fifths seen once, with 7% to 9.5% in the top ten. In the case of this clone: What it binds is not known.

This CDR3 comprises 13 residues. The V and J ends lost 8 bases and 2 bases respectively, with 12 bases between them. The germline V gene encodes CDR1 MNHEY and CDR2 SVGAGI. Every single patient, without exception, relapsed after autologous stem cell transplantation, and brentuximab vedotin exposure varied. The chain joins TRBV6-5 to TRBJ1-1; possible D gene TRBD1, 5 bases. The TCR was taken from a human donor with classical Hodgkin lymphoma. The source was peripheral blood mononuclear cells (PBMCs), collected before the second cycle of nivolumab. CDR3 sequence reads: CASAMTANTEAFF. The CDR3 coding sequence is TGTGCCAGCGCGATGACAGCAAACACTGAAGCTTTCTTT.